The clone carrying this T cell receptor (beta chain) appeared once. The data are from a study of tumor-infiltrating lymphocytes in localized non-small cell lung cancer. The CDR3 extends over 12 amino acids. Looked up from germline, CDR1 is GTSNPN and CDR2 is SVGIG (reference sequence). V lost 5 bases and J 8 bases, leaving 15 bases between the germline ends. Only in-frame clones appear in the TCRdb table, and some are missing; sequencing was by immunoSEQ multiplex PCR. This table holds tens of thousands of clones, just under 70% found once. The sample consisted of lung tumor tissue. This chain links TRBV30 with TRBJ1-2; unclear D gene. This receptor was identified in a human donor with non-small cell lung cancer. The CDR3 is CAWSSVTSGYTF. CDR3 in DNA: TGTGCCTGGTCGAGCGTGACTTCCGGCTACACCTTC.